These 30 T cell receptor beta chains were all obtained from the same sample, sequenced in a study of regulatory T cells in long-lasting Graves disease. Specified time point: newly diagnosed GD, antithyroid drugs for less than 3 months. RNA from PBMCs was the source of the TCR library. Libraries of TCR beta came from iRepertoire HTBI primers plus Arm-PCR of CDR3 regions. TCRdb re-called the multiplex PCR reads through MiXCR, storing one row per CDR3 protein. The top ten clones hold around 19% of a sample with under 800,000 distinct CDR3 sequences, approximately 15% of them seen once. In addition, the sample was reused for a study of T cells in Graves' hyperthyroidism and ophthalmopathy.

The sample was peripheral blood mononuclear cells (PBMCs), taken at new diagnosis, from a patient treated with antithyroid drugs. These receptors originate from a woman under 40 with Graves disease.

This clonotype was detected ten times or more. CDR3 loop: CASSEQILAGYNEQFF. In DNA, the CDR3 is TGTGCCAGCAGTGAACAAATACTAGCGGGGTACAATGAGCAGTTCTTC. The chain couples TRBV2 to TRBJ2-1; 10 bases fit TRBD2. The CDR3 is 16 residues long. Trimming removed 2 bases from V and 4 bases from J; junction bases left unmatched: 5. Germline loops: CDR1 SNHLY, CDR2 FYNNEI.

This clonotype was found many times. This chain joins TRBV7-3 and TRBJ2-7; tentatively, D is TRBD1 or TRBD2 (5 bases each). CDR1 is SGHTA and CDR2 is FQGTGA in the germline V gene. The V end lost 2 bases, the J end lost 2 bases, and 13 bases lay between the germline ends. The CDR3 length is 15 residues. The DNA for the CDR3 is TGTGCCAGCAGCTTACGGGGCGGGTCGACCTACGAGCAGTACTTC. This sequence encodes CASSLRGGSTYEQYF.

On this clonotype: Possible read error: a much larger clone is one base away. The V gene is TRBV2, the J gene TRBJ2-3; D possibly corresponds to TRBD2 (6 bases). The CDR3 totals 16 residues. Germline lookup yields CDR1 SNHLY and CDR2 FYNNEI. The V and J ends lost 3 bases and 4 bases respectively, with 17 bases between them. The CDR3 spells CASSELNGQRADTQYF. CDR3 nucleotides: TGTGCCAGCAGTGAGCTTAACGGGCAGCGGGCAGATACGCAGTATTTT.

This clonotype was recorded a few times. The gene calls are TRBV27 and TRBJ2-1; 8 bases are a match to TRBD2. V lost 5 bases and J lost 1; bases outside the gene matches: 7. CDR3 length: 16 amino acids. The germline CDR1 and CDR2 sequences are MNHEY and SMNVEV (reference sequence). The CDR3 DNA is TGTGCCAGCAGTCCATTAGCGGGGAAGTCCTACAATGAGCAGTTCTTC. Amino acids: CASSPLAGKSYNEQFF.

A few counts support this clonotype. The V call is TRBV12-3 or TRBV12-4, the J call TRBJ2-1; 10 bases align to TRBD2. The V segment lost 4 bases and the J segment 4 bases; nucleotides outside the gene matches: 13. The CDR3 is 18 residues long. The DNA for the CDR3 is TGTGCCAGCAGTTACCTAGCGGGAGTTGGGAGATCTTACAATGAGCAGTTCTTC. This translates into CASSYLAGVGRSYNEQFF.

CDR3 region: CASSLSSVSGANVLTF. As DNA, the CDR3 is TGTGCCAGCAGTTTAAGCAGCGTCTCTGGGGCCAACGTCCTGACTTTC. V and J are TRBV28 and TRBJ2-6; D gene ambiguous. CDR3 length: 16 amino acids. CDR1 and CDR2 (germline): MDHEN, SYDVKM. V gave up 2 bases and J gave up 0 bases, with 8 bases separating them.

The chain has TRBV11-2 and TRBJ2-7, with D unclear. This CDR3 contains 14 residues. Germline values: CDR1 SGHAT, CDR2 FQNNGV. V lost 1 base and J 2 bases, leaving 9 bases between the germline ends. The DNA for the CDR3 is TGTGCCAGCAGCTTAGGTCCAGCCACCTACGAGCAGTACTTC. It translates to CASSLGPATYEQYF.

The chain combines TRBV5-1 with TRBJ2-3, with TRBD2 as a possible D gene (5 bases). This CDR3 has 16 residues. Germline assignment: CDR1 SGHRS and CDR2 YFSETQ. V was clipped by 4 bases and J by 0 bases, with 15 bases between them. The CDR3, as DNA: TGCGCCAGCAGCCCGGGCGGCGGACTGAGCACAGATACGCAGTATTTT. Protein product: CASSPGGGLSTDTQYF. Drawing the rest from reference TRBV5-1 and TRBJ2-3, the complete variable domain is KAGVTQTPRYLIKTRGQQVTLSCSPISGHRSVSWYQQTPGQGLQFLFEYFSETQRNKGNFPGRFSGRQFSNSRSEMNVSTLELGDSALYLCASSPGGGLSTDTQYFGPGTRLTVL.

Ten or more counts support this clonotype. The CDR3 sequence: CSARLLAGERGIYNEQFF. DNA for the CDR3: TGCAGTGCTAGACTGTTAGCGGGAGAGAGGGGGATCTACAATGAGCAGTTCTTC. The chain links TRBV20-1 to TRBJ2-1; 9 bases fit TRBD2. The ends lost 2 bases at V and 3 bases at J; junction bases unmatched: 14. Germline values: CDR1 DFQATT, CDR2 SNEGSKA (reference sequence). The CDR3 totals 18 residues.

This clonotype was recorded at least ten times. The V gene is TRBV28, the J gene TRBJ2-1; 13 bases match TRBD2. The CDR3 extends over 24 amino acids. Germline CDR1 is MDHEN and CDR2 is SYDVKM. Losses at the gene ends were 5 bases for V and 7 bases for J; bases not matched to a gene: 32. DNA for the CDR3: TGTGCCAGCAGTCCGTTATATGAGATACAACAAAGGACTAGCGGGAGAATCCATGGGAATGAGCAGTTCTTC. Translating gives CASSPLYEIQQRTSGRIHGNEQFF.

This clonotype was seen repeatedly, ten times or more. V is TRBV2 and J is TRBJ2-3; tentative D call: TRBD2 (6 bases). Judging by the DNA end, TRBJ2-5 fits better; the J call may be wrong. CDR3 size: 15 residues. The V gene's germline CDR1 is SNHLY and CDR2 FYNNEI. This CDR3 is CASRSHPGLQETQYF. CDR3 coding DNA: TGTGCCAGCAGGTCTCACCCGGGACTGCAAGAGACCCAGTACTTC.

This clonotype appeared a few times. The chain is built from TRBV9 and TRBJ2-1, with a tentative D call TRBD1 (5 bases). The CDR3 length is 16 residues. Germline CDR1 reads SGDLS; CDR2 reads YYNGEE. V was pared by 5 bases and J by 0 bases, with 15 bases between. The CDR3 loop is CASSQGWDSSYNEQFF. The CDR3 bases are TGTGCCAGCAGTCAGGGTTGGGATAGCTCCTACAATGAGCAGTTCTTC.

In its sample, this clonotype was seen a few times. The chain has TRBV9 and TRBJ1-1; D is possibly TRBD1 (5 bases). Germline lookup yields CDR1 SGDLS and CDR2 YYNGEE. The CDR3 runs 15 residues. With 8 bases removed from V and 5 bases from J, the gap between germline ends came to 22 bases. The CDR3 is CASSRRLSRQTEAFF. The CDR3 nucleotides are TGTGCCAGTAGCCGCCGATTGAGCCGACAGACTGAAGCTTTCTTT.

CDR3 bases: TGTGCCAGCTCACCGCCTGGGGTTGTATCCTACGAGCAGTACTTC. Protein sequence: CASSPPGVVSYEQYF. This sequence joins TRBV18 and TRBJ2-7; D ambiguous. V lost 3 bases, J lost 1 base, and 13 bases lay in between. The germline V gene has CDR1 KGHSH and CDR2 LQKENI. The CDR3 totals 15 residues. The whole variable domain, remainder taken from reference TRBV18 and TRBJ2-7, is NAGVMQNPRHLVRRRGQEARLRCSPMKGHSHVYWYRQLPEEGLKFMVYLQKENIIDESGMPKERFSAEFPKEGPSILRIQQVVRGDSAAYFCASSPPGVVSYEQYFGPGTRLTVT.

Ten or more counts support this clonotype. The chain employs TRBV28 and TRBJ1-2; 7 bases map to TRBD1. There are 16 residues in the CDR3. Germline-derived CDR1 and CDR2 are MDHEN and SYDVKM. With V trimmed by 1 base and J by 7 bases, 12 bases remained unmatched. CDR3 coding DNA: TGTGCCAGCAGTTTATTGGCAGGGGGAGCCTGGAGTGGCTACACCTTC. This translates into CASSLLAGGAWSGYTF.

V is TRBV20-1 and J is TRBJ1-2; unclear D gene. Germline V lookup: CDR1 DFQATT, CDR2 SNEGSKA (reference sequence). The CDR3 spans 15 residues. The V gene lost 0 bases and the J gene lost 2 bases, with 13 bases spanning the gap. CDR3 in amino acids: CSARDSATYNYGYTF. The DNA of the CDR3 is TGCAGTGCTAGAGACAGTGCAACCTACAACTATGGCTACACCTTC.

This clonotype was detected a few times. V usage is TRBV28 and J usage is TRBJ2-1; a weak D match, TRBD2 (5 bases). The V gene's germline CDR1 is MDHEN and CDR2 SYDVKM. Trimming cost V 3 bases and J 1 base, with 7 bases left between them. The CDR3 is 14 residues long. This chain's CDR3 is CASSFPGSYNEQFF. The CDR3 nucleotides read TGTGCCAGCAGTTTTCCGGGATCCTACAATGAGCAGTTCTTC. The variable domain in full, with the rest retrieved from reference TRBV28 and TRBJ2-1, is DVKVTQSSRYLVKRTGEKVFLECVQDMDHENMFWYRQDPGLGLRLIYFSYDVKMKEKGDIPEGYSVSREKKERFSLILESASTNQTSMYLCASSFPGSYNEQFFGPGTRLTVL.

This chain connects TRBV5-1 to TRBJ2-2; 10 bases agree with TRBD2. The ends lost 4 bases at V and 4 bases at J; junction bases unmatched: 7. Germline V CDR1 and CDR2: SGHRS, YFSETQ. The CDR3 runs 16 residues. CDR3 in DNA: TGCGCCAGCAGCCCGCCTAGCGGGAGAGTCACCGGGGAGCTGTTTTTT. Its translation: CASSPPSGRVTGELFF.

This clonotype has just a few counts. The rearrangement uses TRBV28 and TRBJ2-3; 10 bases agree with TRBD1. Germline V CDR1 and CDR2: MDHEN, SYDVKM. Unmatched junction bases numbered 7, after V lost 5 bases and J lost 5 bases. CDR3 length equals 15 residues. Here the CDR3 reads CASSRTGGGIDTQYF. The CDR3, as DNA: TGTGCCAGCAGTCGGACAGGGGGAGGGATAGATACGCAGTATTTT.

This clonotype has at least ten counts. J is TRBJ2-4 and V is TRBV29-1; maybe TRBD1 (5 bases). Germline lookup yields CDR1 SQVTM and CDR2 ANQGSEA. CDR3 length equals 14 residues. Trimming cost V 4 bases and J 7 bases, with 17 bases left between them. CDR3 residues: CSVVSPTGSNIQYF. DNA for the CDR3: TGCAGCGTTGTGAGCCCTACAGGTTCCAACATTCAGTACTTC.

CDR3 region: CASNPDINQPQHF. The CDR3 region has the DNA TGTGCCAGCAATCCTGATATCAATCAGCCCCAGCATTTT. The gene calls are TRBV6-1 and TRBJ1-5, with D unclear. V gave up 7 bases and J gave up 3 bases, with 10 bases separating them. The CDR3 is made up of 13 amino acids. From germline, CDR1 is MNHNS and CDR2 SASEGT.

As to this clonotype: A much larger clone is a single base away; this may be a read error. This chain connects TRBV28 to TRBJ1-2; D not resolved. CDR1 MDHEN and CDR2 SYDVKM come from the germline V gene. The CDR3 spans 12 residues. The CDR3 spells CAGSPPLHGYTF. CDR3 coding DNA: TGTGCCGGCAGTCCTCCCCTCCATGGCTACACCTTC.

This clonotype was detected a few times. V and J are TRBV30 and TRBJ2-5; either TRBD1 or TRBD2 may supply D (5 bases each). Deletions cut 3 bases from V and 4 bases from J, with 12 bases between. This CDR3 has 13 residues. Germline CDR1 reads GTSNPN; CDR2 reads SVGIG (reference sequence). The DNA of the CDR3 is TGTGCCTGGAGAAACCCAGGGACAGAGACCCAGTACTTC. This sequence encodes CAWRNPGTETQYF.

The V and J genes are TRBV12-3 or TRBV12-4 and TRBJ2-1; D may be TRBD1 (5 bases). CDR3 length: 15 residues. Between the trimmed V and J ends, which lost 0 bases and 2 bases, there was a span of 8 bases. The DNA for the CDR3 is TGTGCCAGCAGTTTAGCGGGGCTAACCTACAATGAGCAGTTCTTC. This sequence encodes CASSLAGLTYNEQFF.

This clonotype was counted between two and nine times. J is TRBJ2-1 and V is TRBV7-3, with D perhaps TRBD1 or TRBD2 (6 bases each). The CDR3 extends over 13 amino acids. Germline loops: CDR1 SGHTA, CDR2 FQGTGA. Trimming removed 5 bases from V and 9 bases from J, with 14 bases in between. This chain's CDR3 is CASSPRGGSEQFF. The CDR3 region has the DNA TGTGCCAGCAGCCCCAGGGGAGGTAGTGAGCAGTTCTTC.

This clonotype has a count of ten or more. V usage is TRBV2 and J usage is TRBJ2-3, with 9 bases aligning to TRBD1. This CDR3 spans 15 amino acids. The trim removed 6 bases at V and 1 base at J, leaving 5 bases unmatched. Germline CDR1 and CDR2: SNHLY and FYNNEI. CDR3 sequence reads: CASRGTGPRTDTQYF. The CDR3 DNA reads TGTGCCAGCAGGGGGACAGGGCCCCGCACAGATACGCAGTATTTT.

The table lists this clonotype with many counts. The chain carries TRBV28 and TRBJ2-7, with D possibly being TRBD2 (5 bases). Looked up from germline, CDR1 is MDHEN and CDR2 is SYDVKM. The CDR3 has 13 amino acids. Trimming took 5 bases from V and 6 from J, leaving 14 bases between them. The CDR3 DNA sequence: TGTGCCAGCAGTCCGGGAATTTCGAGCGAGCAGTACTTC. Translated: CASSPGISSEQYF.

The table lists this clonotype with many counts. The chain couples TRBV2 to TRBJ2-2, with TRBD1 matching 9 bases. This CDR3 has 14 amino acids. Germline-derived CDR1 and CDR2 are SNHLY and FYNNEI. V lost 4 bases, J lost 6 bases, and 3 bases stayed unmatched. CDR3 nucleotides: TGTGCCAGCAGTGGGGACAGGGTCGCCGGGGAGCTGTTTTTT. It encodes CASSGDRVAGELFF.

This clonotype was seen only a few times. This rearrangement joins TRBV29-1 to TRBJ1-2; TRBD1 aligns across 7 bases. Germline V gene data show CDR1 as SQVTM and CDR2 as ANQGSEA. CDR3 length equals 12 residues. J was trimmed by 9 bases and V by 3 bases; bases with no gene match: 7. The CDR3 loop reads CSVEGTAYSYTF. Here the CDR3 DNA reads TGCAGCGTTGAGGGGACAGCTTATAGCTACACCTTC.

This clonotype was observed many times. The V gene is TRBV6-2 or TRBV6-3, the J gene TRBJ1-2; no definite D call. The CDR3 has 15 amino acids. V was cut by 5 bases and J by 2 bases, with 15 bases left in between. Germline assignment: CDR1 MNHEY and CDR2 SVGEGT. CDR3 sequence reads: CASSERTELNYGYTF. CDR3 bases: TGTGCCAGCAGTGAAAGGACTGAGCTAAACTATGGCTACACCTTC.